This TCR beta chain was profiled in a study of control samples from healthy donors and cancer patients. CDR3 length: 15 residues. Germline CDR1 is MGHRA and CDR2 is YSYEKL. With 4 bases clipped from V and 4 bases from J, the junction kept 9 bases outside the gene matches. Data came from immunoSEQ multiplex PCR; TCRdb stores just in-frame clones and leaves some out. The sample consists of more than 95,000 clones, over 80% of them appearing once. This clone appeared once. Sequencing was done on a sample of PBMCs. The chain combines TRBV4-1 with TRBJ1-2; 7 positions agree with TRBD1. The receptor was derived from a man of 80 years or more with head and neck cancer. CDR3 sequence reads: CASSREGAFRYGYTF. The CDR3 region has the DNA TGCGCCAGCAGCCGCGAGGGGGCGTTCCGCTATGGCTACACCTTC.